Given below is one T cell receptor beta chain in context. This sample was included in a study of shared clonotypes between healthy human individuals. Data came from immunoSEQ multiplex PCR; TCRdb stores just in-frame clones and leaves some out. In the table there are more than 2 million clones, 80% to 95% of which are singletons. The CDR3 spans 16 residues. Germline CDR1 is MNHEY and CDR2 is SMNVEV (reference sequence). Losses at the gene ends were 7 bases for V and 5 bases for J; bases not matched to a gene: 16. It was CD45RO-negative cells, positively selected for CCR7, that made up naive CD8 cells, with terminally differentiated effector memory CD45RA+ cells excluded. The donors were adults (healthy and HIV-negative) with no recent acute infections or vaccinations.

Sequenced: naive CD8+ T cells from PBMCs. This TCR derives from a man aged 18 to 30 in good health. Some clones in this sample may be carry-over from other donors' samples. The V gene is TRBV27, the J gene TRBJ2-5, with 7 bases matching TRBD1. The CDR3 sequence: CASTSRGSSPKETQYF. The CDR3 DNA reads TGTGCCAGCACATCCAGGGGGAGCTCTCCAAAGGAGACCCAGTACTTC.